This T cell receptor beta chain comes out of a study of shared T cell receptors in the human thymus. Data came from immunoSEQ multiplex PCR; TCRdb stores just in-frame clones and leaves some out. The sample has 630,000 or so clones, 80% to 90% seen once. Another study also made use of these data, one on human thymus T cells. From that second work: Related studies noted strongly shared thymic repertoires across unrelated people.

The TCR comes from a boy younger than two with a congenital heart defect. Material: thymocytes.

DNA for the CDR3: TGCGCCAGCAGCCAAGATTTGTACAGTTCCTACGAGCAGTACTTC. Protein: CASSQDLYSSYEQYF. The J gene is TRBJ2-7, the V gene TRBV4-3; D not certain. There are 15 residues in the CDR3. Trimming took off 0 bases at V and 1 base at J, with 10 bases between the two ends. Per germline, CDR1 LGHNA and CDR2 YSLEER.